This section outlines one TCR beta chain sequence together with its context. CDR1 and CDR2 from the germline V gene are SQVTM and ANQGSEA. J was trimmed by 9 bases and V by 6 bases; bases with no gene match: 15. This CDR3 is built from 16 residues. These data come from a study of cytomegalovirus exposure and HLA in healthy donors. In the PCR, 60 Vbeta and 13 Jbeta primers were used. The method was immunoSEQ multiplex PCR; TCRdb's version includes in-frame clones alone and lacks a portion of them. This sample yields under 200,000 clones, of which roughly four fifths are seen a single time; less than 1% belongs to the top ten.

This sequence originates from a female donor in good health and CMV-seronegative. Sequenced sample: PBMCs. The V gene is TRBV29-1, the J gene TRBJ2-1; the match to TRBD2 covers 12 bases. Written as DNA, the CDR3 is TGCAGCGTGACCCCTAGCGGGAGGGAGGTTAGTGGTGAGCAGTTCTTC. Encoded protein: CSVTPSGREVSGEQFF.